This entry is about one T cell receptor (beta chain). What it binds is not known. This entry belongs to a study of CD8 T cells in ankylosing spondylitis. With 2 bases removed from V and 10 bases from J, the gap between germline ends came to 8 bases. This CDR3 region has 11 residues. One entry per CDR3 protein results from TCRdb running MiXCR on the 5' RACE reads. Among under 550,000 distinct CDR3 sequences, 25% to 30% were seen once, and the ten largest hold 0.89%. Study outcomes and limitations: Among TCR beta sequences, a motif of about 8 highly homologous variants appeared characteristic of ankylosing spondylitis blood.

The gene calls are TRBV12-3 or TRBV12-4 and TRBJ1-2, with D hard to call. The sequenced sample was blood, either unsorted or a sorted T cell fraction (not recorded which). The receptor was isolated from a male donor with ankylosing spondylitis. The CDR3 region has the DNA TGTGCCAGCAGTTTATCTATCGTCTACACCTTC. Its translation is CASSLSIVYTF.